Detailed here is one TCR beta chain. Template material for amplifying TCR beta CDR3 regions consisted of RNA transcripts. TCR CDR3 regions were first amplified by RT-PCR with HTBI primers. One entry per CDR3 protein results from TCRdb running MiXCR on the multiplex PCR reads. The data hold hundreds of thousands of distinct CDR3 sequences, with 15% to 20% observed a single time. This sample was taken from a study of T cells in Graves' hyperthyroidism and ophthalmopathy. Germline V lookup: CDR1 SGHRS, CDR2 YFSETQ. The CDR3 sequence is 12 residues long. The V gene lost 4 bases and the J gene lost 4 bases, with 5 bases spanning the gap. Hyperthyroidism was newly diagnosed in patients aged 18 to 65 (duration under 2 months).

This TCR came from a woman between 45 and 65 years old with Graves' hyperthyroidism that later progressed to Graves' ophthalmopathy. Sequencing was done on a sample of blood. The chain employs TRBV5-1 and TRBJ1-4; D unresolved. CDR3 region: CASSPDNEKLFF. The CDR3 region has the DNA TGCGCCAGCAGCCCAGATAATGAAAAACTGTTTTTT. The whole variable domain, remainder taken from reference TRBV5-1 and TRBJ1-4, is KAGVTQTPRYLIKTRGQQVTLSCSPISGHRSVSWYQQTPGQGLQFLFEYFSETQRNKGNFPGRFSGRQFSNSRSEMNVSTLELGDSALYLCASSPDNEKLFFGSGTQLSVL.